This T cell receptor (beta chain) was documented in a study of shared clonotypes between healthy human individuals. The CDR3 consists of 13 residues. The V gene's germline CDR1 is SGHAT and CDR2 FQNNGV. Trimming pared 5 bases from V and 7 bases from J, leaving 15 bases between. The method was immunoSEQ multiplex PCR; TCRdb's version includes in-frame clones alone and lacks a portion of them. The table includes around 120,000 clones, 65% to 75% detected once. At least ten counts were recorded for this clone. The rearrangement links TRBV11-2 to TRBJ2-7; possible D gene TRBD2, 5 bases. The sample consisted of memory CD8+ T cells sorted from blood. The sample's subset: CD45RO+ cells pooled with CCR7-negative TemRA cells. The sequence was obtained from a woman aged 25 to 39 in good health. In DNA, the CDR3 is TGTGCCAGCAGCCTAGGACTGGTTTGGGAGCAGTACTTC. The encoded protein is CASSLGLVWEQYF. The full variable domain, with the rest looked up from reference TRBV11-2 and TRBJ2-7, is EAGVAQSPRYKIIEKRQSVAFWCNPISGHATLYWYQQILGQGPKLLIQFQNNGVVDDSQLPKDRFSAERLKGVDSTLKIQPAKLEDSAVYLCASSLGLVWEQYFGPGTRLTVT.